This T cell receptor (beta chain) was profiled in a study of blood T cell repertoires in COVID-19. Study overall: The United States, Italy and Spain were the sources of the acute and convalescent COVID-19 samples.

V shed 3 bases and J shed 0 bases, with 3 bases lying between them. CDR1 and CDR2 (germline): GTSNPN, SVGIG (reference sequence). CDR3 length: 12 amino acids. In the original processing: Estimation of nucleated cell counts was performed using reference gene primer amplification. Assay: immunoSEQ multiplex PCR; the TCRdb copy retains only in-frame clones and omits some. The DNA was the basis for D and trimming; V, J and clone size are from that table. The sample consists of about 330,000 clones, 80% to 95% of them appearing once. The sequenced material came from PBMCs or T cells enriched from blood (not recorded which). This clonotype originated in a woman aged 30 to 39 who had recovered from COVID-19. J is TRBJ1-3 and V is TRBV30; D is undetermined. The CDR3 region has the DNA TGTGCCTGGAGCCGCTCTGGAAACACCATATATTTT. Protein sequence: CAWSRSGNTIYF.